Following are 11 T cell receptor beta chains from one sample sequenced in a study of T cells after yellow fever vaccination. In TCRdb, the 5' RACE reads were re-called with MiXCR into one record per CDR3 protein. The sample lists about 63,000 distinct CDR3 sequences, roughly 7.3% occurring once. Sequenced here: CD8+ T cells sorted from PBMCs, sampled 15 days after the yellow fever booster vaccination. The source is a man aged 25 to 45 who received the YFV17D yellow fever vaccine.

This clonotype was picked up many times. The rearrangement joins TRBV12-3 or TRBV12-4 to TRBJ2-1; D may correspond to TRBD1 or TRBD2 (5 bases each). This CDR3 has 15 amino acids. The V end was cut by 3 bases, the J end by 5 bases, with 14 bases between. CDR3 residues: CASSFGTELDNEQFF. CDR3 coding DNA: TGTGCCAGCAGTTTTGGGACGGAACTGGACAATGAGCAGTTCTTC.

This clonotype was detected ten times or more. The chain links TRBV12-3 or TRBV12-4 to TRBJ2-2; 7 bases line up with TRBD1. With 5 bases clipped from V and 7 bases from J, the junction kept 16 bases outside the gene matches. The CDR3 extends over 17 amino acids. CDR3: CASSADRIPSSDGELFF. In DNA form, the CDR3 reads TGTGCCAGCAGTGCGGACAGGATACCGTCATCCGACGGGGAGCTGTTTTTT.

Notes on this clonotype: Since a much larger clone is just one base distant, this may be a read error. V gene TRBV7-2 combines with J gene TRBJ2-7, with TRBD1 identical over 11 bases. The CDR3 contains 17 residues. Germline V gene lookup returns CDR1 SGHTA and CDR2 FQGNSA. As DNA, the CDR3 is TGTGCCAGCATCTTAGGGACAGGGGGATTTAGCTCCTACGAGCAGTACTTC. This translates into CASILGTGGFSSYEQYF.

Ten or more counts support this clonotype. The genes are TRBV12-5 and TRBJ1-2; D is possibly TRBD1 (5 bases). The germline V gene has CDR1 LGHNT and CDR2 FRNRAP. This CDR3 contains 15 residues. Between the trimmed V and J ends, which lost 7 bases and 4 bases, there was a span of 19 bases. The DNA for the CDR3 is TGTGCTAGTGCCCGAGGGGCGGCCGCCGGCTATGGCTACACCTTC. It specifies CASARGAAAGYGYTF.

The sample holds many counts of this clonotype. This CDR3 is CSVETSGGYNEQFF. Written as DNA, the CDR3 is TGCAGCGTTGAAACGTCAGGGGGTTACAATGAGCAGTTCTTC. The chain is built from TRBV29-1 and TRBJ2-1, with 7 positions matching TRBD1. This CDR3 contains 14 residues. The V gene's germline CDR1 is SQVTM and CDR2 ANQGSEA. Losses at the gene ends were 2 bases for V and 4 bases for J; bases not matched to a gene: 5.

This chain links TRBV5-4 with TRBJ2-7, with 8 positions matching TRBD1. The CDR3 is 16 residues long. The ends lost 4 bases at V and 3 bases at J; junction bases unmatched: 12. Germline V CDR1 and CDR2: SGHNT, YYREEE (reference sequence). For the CDR3, the DNA is TGTGCCAGCAGCGACCGGCAGGGGGCATATTTCTACGAGCAGTACTTC. It codes for CASSDRQGAYFYEQYF.

The sample holds many counts of this clonotype. The chain employs TRBV7-9 and TRBJ2-7; D is ambiguous. Germline values: CDR1 SEHNR, CDR2 FQNEAQ (reference sequence). V gave up 5 bases and J gave up 1 base, with 6 bases separating them. The CDR3 covers 12 residues. The CDR3 loop is CASSVGSYEQYF. CDR3 coding DNA: TGTGCCAGCAGCGTAGGATCCTACGAGCAGTACTTC.

This clonotype was seen many times. The chain recombines TRBV29-1 with TRBJ2-2; 9 bases line up with TRBD1. The CDR3 loop spans 15 amino acids. With 4 bases clipped from V and 2 bases from J, the junction kept 5 bases outside the gene matches. In germline, CDR1 is SQVTM, CDR2 ANQGSEA. The CDR3 reads CSVVKGQGNTGELFF. The DNA for the CDR3 is TGCAGCGTTGTAAAGGGACAGGGTAACACCGGGGAGCTGTTTTTT.

The gene calls are TRBV7-9 and TRBJ2-3; TRBD2 is a possible D gene (5 bases). This CDR3 region has 13 residues. Looked up from germline, CDR1 is SEHNR and CDR2 is FQNEAQ (reference sequence). The V end was cut by 5 bases, the J end by 2 bases, with 8 bases between. The CDR3 reads CASSPSITDTQYF. The CDR3 bases are TGTGCCAGCAGCCCTAGCATCACAGATACGCAGTATTTT.

The rearrangement uses TRBV18 and TRBJ2-7; TRBD1 is a possible D gene (6 bases). Germline values: CDR1 KGHSH, CDR2 LQKENI. This CDR3 comprises 15 residues. V lost 8 bases, J lost 3 bases, and 20 bases lay in between. The CDR3, as DNA: TGTGCCAGCCCCCCCCACGGACAGCTGGACTACGAGCAGTACTTC. The encoded protein is CASPPHGQLDYEQYF. The full variable domain, completed using reference TRBV18 and TRBJ2-7, is NAGVMQNPRHLVRRRGQEARLRCSPMKGHSHVYWYRQLPEEGLKFMVYLQKENIIDESGMPKERFSAEFPKEGPSILRIQQVVRGDSAAYFCASPPHGQLDYEQYFGPGTRLTVT.

This clonotype appeared many times. The chain couples TRBV10-3 to TRBJ2-5; D is undetermined. V was trimmed by 7 bases and J by 7 bases, leaving 13 bases between them. CDR1 ENHRY and CDR2 SYGVKD come from the germline V gene. The CDR3 runs 12 residues. CDR3 nucleotides: TGTGCCATCATGGCCCCAGAAGGGACCCAGTACTTC. It yields the protein CAIMAPEGTQYF.